Shown below are 30 T cell receptor beta chains from a single sample sequenced in a study of OX40 agonist ivuxolimab in advanced cancers. Sequencing used immunoSEQ multiplex PCR; TCRdb keeps in-frame clones, though not all of them. The sample shows tens of thousands of clones, around 80% of them seen only once. The sequences come from CD4+ or CD8+ T cells sorted from blood, collected in a trial of the OX40 agonist ivuxolimab. The receptors stem from an adult with an advanced solid tumor such as melanoma, head and neck, liver or kidney cancer.

The rearrangement joins TRBV7-2 to TRBJ2-3; 14 positions agree with TRBD2. Trimming at V came to 8 bases and at J to 6 bases, leaving 13 bases not matched to a gene. Germline lookup yields CDR1 SGHTA and CDR2 FQGNSA. There are 17 residues in the CDR3. The CDR3 loop reads CASGTTSGGAGPDTQYF. The CDR3 bases are TGTGCCAGCGGAACGACTAGCGGGGGGGCAGGGCCCGATACGCAGTATTTT.

This sequence joins TRBV2 and TRBJ1-2; D uncertain. The CDR3 has 14 amino acids. The V end lost 5 bases, the J end lost 1 base, and 11 bases lay between the germline ends. Germline lookup yields CDR1 SNHLY and CDR2 FYNNEI. In DNA, the CDR3 is TGTGCCAGCAGTTTGGACTCCTTTAACTATGGCTACACCTTC. This translates into CASSLDSFNYGYTF.

Turning to this clone: The junction departs from germline at one end; a sequencing error may be responsible. This chain connects TRBV7-8 to TRBJ2-3; D unresolved. This CDR3 spans 12 amino acids. In germline, CDR1 is SGHVS, CDR2 FQNEAQ. CDR3 coding DNA: TGTGCCAGCAGTTTAGGGACAGATACGCAGTATTTT. Its protein product is CASSLGTDTQYF.

This clone was counted only a few times. V gene TRBV27 combines with J gene TRBJ2-2; TRBD2 agrees at 10 bases. CDR1 MNHEY and CDR2 SMNVEV come from the germline V gene (reference sequence). V lost 5 bases to trimming and J lost 4 bases; unmatched junction nucleotides: 7. The CDR3 loop spans 16 amino acids. CDR3 in DNA: TGTGCCAGCAGTCCCCCTAGCGGGAGCGGCACCGGGGAGCTGTTTTTT. This encodes CASSPPSGSGTGELFF.

The chain joins TRBV29-1 to TRBJ2-5; D uncertain. The ends were cut back, 4 bases at V and 4 bases at J, with 10 bases in the middle. CDR3 length equals 12 residues. The V gene's germline CDR1 is SQVTM and CDR2 ANQGSEA. The CDR3 nucleotides read TGCAGCGTTGCAGATATGGGAGAGACCCAGTACTTC. It translates to CSVADMGETQYF.

The chain employs TRBV20-1 and TRBJ2-5; D is undetermined. Trimming took off 5 bases at V and 5 bases at J, with 9 bases between the two ends. CDR1 is DFQATT and CDR2 is SNEGSKA in the germline V gene (reference sequence). CDR3 length: 11 residues. Here the CDR3 DNA reads TGCAGTGCTTCTACGATGGAGACCCAGTACTTC. Translation gives CSASTMETQYF.

The chain has TRBV6-5 and TRBJ2-7; 7 bases are a match to TRBD1. Germline CDR1 and CDR2: MNHEY and SVGAGI. V was pared by 5 bases and J by 7 bases, with 11 bases of the junction left unmatched. The CDR3 has 14 residues. CDR3 coding DNA: TGTGCCAGCAGTCCCGACAGGGTGTCATGGGAGCAGTACTTC. Translation gives CASSPDRVSWEQYF.

The rearrangement joins TRBV12-2 to TRBJ2-3; the table names TRBD1, a call not compared with the DNA. TRBV12-2 is a pseudogene. The CDR3 contains 13 residues. CDR3 in DNA: TGTGCAAGCGGCGCCCCGCAGGGGGATACGCAGTATTTT. It encodes CASGAPQGDTQYF.

The rearrangement uses TRBV5-1 and TRBJ1-1; 9 nucleotides match TRBD1. The CDR3 has 16 residues. The germline gives CDR1 SGHRS, CDR2 YFSETQ. V lost 6 bases and J lost 3; bases outside the gene matches: 12. The CDR3, as DNA: TGCGCCAGCACCTCGGGAACAGGGGGCTGGGACACTGAAGCTTTCTTT. It translates to CASTSGTGGWDTEAFF.

This chain connects TRBV7-8 to TRBJ2-2; 11 nucleotides line up with TRBD2. The J segment lost 0 bases and the V segment lost 5 bases, leaving 5 bases of the junction unmatched. This CDR3 spans 17 amino acids. CDR1 and CDR2 from the germline V gene are SGHVS and FQNEAQ. For the CDR3, the DNA is TGTGCCAGCAGCCGACGGACTAGCGGGTCGAACACCGGGGAGCTGTTTTTT. Its protein product is CASSRRTSGSNTGELFF. The complete variable domain, with remaining parts taken from reference TRBV7-8 and TRBJ2-2, reads GAGVSQSPRYKVAKRGQDVALRCDPISGHVSLFWYQQALGQGPEFLTYFQNEAQLDKSGLPSDRFFAERPEGSVSTLKIQRTQQEDSAVYLCASSRRTSGSNTGELFFGEGSRLTVL.

About this clone: This same CDR3 is encoded by further DNA sequences in the sample. The rearrangement links TRBV5-1 to TRBJ2-5; D may be TRBD1 (6 bases). CDR3 size: 14 residues. Germline CDR1 and CDR2: SGHRS and YFSETQ. Between the trimmed V and J ends, which lost 4 bases and 2 bases, there was a span of 12 bases. The CDR3 DNA reads TGCGCCAGCAGCCTAGGACAGTCGCAAGAGACCCAGTACTTC. Its translation: CASSLGQSQETQYF.

V is TRBV28 and J is TRBJ2-1; 7 bases are shared with TRBD2. CDR1 MDHEN and CDR2 SYDVKM come from the germline V gene. Unmatched junction bases numbered 4, after V lost 6 bases and J lost 2 bases. This CDR3 spans 14 amino acids. The CDR3 loop is CASRRGSTYNEQFF. CDR3 bases: TGTGCCAGCAGACGCGGGAGTACCTACAATGAGCAGTTCTTC. The full variable domain, rest sourced from reference TRBV28 and TRBJ2-1, is DVKVTQSSRYLVKRTGEKVFLECVQDMDHENMFWYRQDPGLGLRLIYFSYDVKMKEKGDIPEGYSVSREKKERFSLILESASTNQTSMYLCASRRGSTYNEQFFGPGTRLTVL.

The J gene is TRBJ1-1, the V gene TRBV28, with D maybe TRBD1 (5 bases). From germline, CDR1 is MDHEN and CDR2 SYDVKM. Between the trimmed V and J ends, which lost 2 bases and 0 bases, there was a span of 7 bases. This CDR3 contains 14 residues. In nucleotides, the CDR3 is TGTGCCAGCAGTTTAGGGGGGTTGAACACTGAAGCTTTCTTT. It specifies CASSLGGLNTEAFF.

The gene calls are TRBV7-2 and TRBJ1-4; TRBD1 might be the D (6 bases). The CDR3 sequence is 15 residues long. Trimming pared 1 base from V and 8 bases from J, leaving 14 bases between. Germline values: CDR1 SGHTA, CDR2 FQGNSA. The CDR3 DNA follows: TGTGCCAGCAGCTTAGTATCGGGGGGCGTCGAAAAACTGTTTTTT. This gives the protein CASSLVSGGVEKLFF. Looking up the rest from reference TRBV7-2 and TRBJ1-4 gives the full variable domain: GAGVSQSPSNKVTEKGKDVELRCDPISGHTALYWYRQSLGQGLEFLIYFQGNSAPDKSGLPSDRFSAERTGGSVSTLTIQRTQQEDSAVYLCASSLVSGGVEKLFFGSGTQLSVL.

The chain carries TRBV5-1 and TRBJ1-1; the D gene is possibly TRBD1 (5 bases). CDR1 is SGHRS, CDR2 YFSETQ, per germline. The CDR3 is 15 residues long. V was pared by 0 bases and J by 4 bases, with 13 bases between. DNA for the CDR3: TGCGCCAGCAGCTTGGAGTGGGGGGTCGGCACTGAAGCTTTCTTT. Protein product: CASSLEWGVGTEAFF.

The chain has TRBV6-1 and TRBJ2-7; the match to TRBD1 covers 9 bases. V gave up 5 bases and J gave up 4 bases; unmatched junction bases: 9. The length of the CDR3 is 15 residues. Germline assignment: CDR1 MNHNS and CDR2 SASEGT. CDR3 region: CASSSHPGQGYEQYF. CDR3 nucleotides: TGTGCCAGCAGTTCTCACCCGGGACAGGGATACGAGCAGTACTTC.

The V and J genes are TRBV10-3 and TRBJ1-2, with TRBD1 identical over 12 bases. The CDR3 has 13 residues. The germline V gene has CDR1 ENHRY and CDR2 SYGVKD. V trimming: 8 bases; J trimming: 6 bases; junction bases outside the gene matches: 4. CDR3 sequence reads: CAIGGQGANGYTF. CDR3 nucleotides: TGTGCCATCGGGGGACAGGGGGCAAATGGCTACACCTTC.

CDR3 sequence reads: CASSERWSTTDTQYF. The CDR3, as DNA: TGTGCCAGCAGTGAGCGCTGGTCTACCACAGATACGCAGTATTTT. The chain links TRBV2 to TRBJ2-3, with D unclear. V lost 3 bases, J lost 2 bases, and 12 bases lay in between. CDR3 length: 15 amino acids. CDR1 and CDR2 from the germline V gene are SNHLY and FYNNEI.

The chain combines TRBV7-9 with TRBJ2-5; D is possibly TRBD1 (5 bases). This CDR3 contains 13 residues. V was pared by 5 bases and J by 4 bases, with 11 bases between. Germline V lookup: CDR1 SEHNR, CDR2 FQNEAQ (reference sequence). The CDR3 protein is CASSPDSRETQYF. The DNA of the CDR3 is TGTGCCAGCAGCCCAGACAGCAGAGAGACCCAGTACTTC.

V is TRBV6-6 and J is TRBJ1-5, with D maybe TRBD1 (5 bases). Germline CDR1 is MNHNY and CDR2 is SVGAGI (reference sequence). The CDR3 extends over 15 amino acids. Trimming cost V 0 bases and J 3 bases, with 9 bases left between them. The CDR3, as DNA: TGTGCCAGCAGTTACTCGGGGGGGGTCAATCAGCCCCAGCATTTT. It is translated as CASSYSGGVNQPQHF.

The J gene is TRBJ2-3, the V gene TRBV6-6; TRBD2 matches at 9 bases. V was clipped by 7 bases and J by 5 bases; unmatched bases: 10. Germline CDR1 and CDR2: MNHNY and SVGAGI (reference sequence). The CDR3 runs to 15 residues. The DNA of the CDR3 is TGTGCCAGCACCAACCCGGCGGGGGGGTTAGATACGCAGTATTTT. The encoded protein is CASTNPAGGLDTQYF.

The genes are TRBV18 and TRBJ1-1, with D perhaps matching TRBD1 (6 bases). The CDR3 sequence is 16 residues long. V gave up 3 bases and J gave up 4 bases, with 18 bases separating them. Germline V gene data show CDR1 as KGHSH and CDR2 as LQKENI. The CDR3: CASSPHREGYGTEAFF. CDR3 in DNA: TGTGCCAGCTCACCCCACAGGGAGGGGTATGGCACTGAAGCTTTCTTT.

The gene calls are TRBV7-7 and TRBJ2-7; a possible D gene is TRBD2 (5 bases). The V end lost 5 bases, the J end lost 6 bases, and 14 bases lay between the germline ends. CDR3 length equals 13 residues. CDR1 is SSHAT and CDR2 is FNYEAQ in the germline V gene (reference sequence). CDR3 residues: CASSPSGSGEQYF. The DNA of the CDR3 is TGTGCCAGCAGCCCGAGCGGATCTGGCGAGCAGTACTTC.

The rearrangement joins TRBV18 to TRBJ2-2; 8 nucleotides align to TRBD2. Germline CDR1 reads KGHSH; CDR2 reads LQKENI. CDR3 length: 14 amino acids. V was clipped by 8 bases and J by 5 bases; unmatched bases: 7. CDR3 nucleotide sequence: TGTGCCAGCACTTCGGCGGGAGGAACCGGGGAGCTGTTTTTT. Its translation is CASTSAGGTGELFF.

This sequence joins TRBV29-1 and TRBJ1-3; 8 nucleotides agree with TRBD1. CDR3 size: 11 residues. Germline V gene data show CDR1 as SQVTM and CDR2 as ANQGSEA. J gave up 8 bases and V 7 bases, and 4 bases lay outside the gene matches. CDR3 nucleotide sequence: TGCAGCGCTCAACAGGGGGACACCATATATTTT. Protein product: CSAQQGDTIYF.

This clone occurred once. The chain carries TRBV15 and TRBJ2-5; D is unresolved. This CDR3 region has 13 residues. Germline assignment: CDR1 LNHNV and CDR2 YYDKDF (reference sequence). The V end lost 1 base, the J end lost 4 bases, and 7 bases lay between the germline ends. The CDR3 DNA follows: TGTGCCACCAGCAGAGTTCTAGGAGAGACCCAGTACTTC. This encodes CATSRVLGETQYF.

This sequence joins TRBV5-4 and TRBJ2-7; TRBD2 matches at 14 bases. V shed 3 bases, J shed 7 bases, and the junction held 9 bases outside the gene matches. The germline gives CDR1 SGHNT, CDR2 YYREEE (reference sequence). The CDR3 loop spans 16 amino acids. The CDR3 nucleotides are TGTGCCAGCAGCTCCGGGACTAGCGGGAGTTTGGGAGAGCAGTACTTC. Translating gives CASSSGTSGSLGEQYF.

The V call is TRBV6-1, the J call TRBJ1-4; possible D gene TRBD1, 6 bases. The germline CDR1 and CDR2 sequences are MNHNS and SASEGT. The V end was cut by 4 bases, the J end by 8 bases, with 14 bases between. The CDR3 consists of 14 residues. The CDR3 spells CASSVGQGKEKLFF. In DNA form, the CDR3 reads TGTGCCAGCAGTGTCGGGCAGGGGAAAGAAAAACTGTTTTTT.

The genes are TRBV28 and TRBJ2-5; TRBD2 matches at 7 bases. The CDR3 covers 12 residues. Germline V gene lookup returns CDR1 MDHEN and CDR2 SYDVKM. Unmatched junction bases numbered 4, after V lost 6 bases and J lost 6 bases. The CDR3 loop is CASSQGGKTQYF. In DNA, the CDR3 is TGTGCCAGCAGCCAGGGAGGGAAGACCCAGTACTTC.

About this clone: Compared with germline, one end of the junction differs, possibly owing to a read error. V and J are TRBV28 and TRBJ2-5, with 11 bases that match TRBD2. In germline, CDR1 is MDHEN, CDR2 SYDVKM. The CDR3 is 15 amino acids. DNA of the CDR3: TGTGCCAGCACTTTAAGACTAGCGGGACAAGAGACCCAGTACTTC. Encoded protein: CASTLRLAGQETQYF.